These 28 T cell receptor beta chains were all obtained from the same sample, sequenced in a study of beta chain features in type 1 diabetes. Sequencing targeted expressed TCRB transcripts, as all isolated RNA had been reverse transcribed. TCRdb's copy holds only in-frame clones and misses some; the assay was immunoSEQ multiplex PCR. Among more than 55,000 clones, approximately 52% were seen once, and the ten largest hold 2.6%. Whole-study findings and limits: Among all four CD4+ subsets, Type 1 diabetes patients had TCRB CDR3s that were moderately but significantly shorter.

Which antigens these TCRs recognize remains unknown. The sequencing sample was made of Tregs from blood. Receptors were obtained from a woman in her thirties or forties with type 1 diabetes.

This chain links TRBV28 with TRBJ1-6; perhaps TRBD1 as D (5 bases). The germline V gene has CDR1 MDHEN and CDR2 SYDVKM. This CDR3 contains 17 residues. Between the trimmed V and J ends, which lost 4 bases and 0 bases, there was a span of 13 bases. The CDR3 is CASSSTRQSSYNSPLHF. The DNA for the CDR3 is TGTGCCAGCAGTTCTACCCGACAGAGCTCCTATAATTCACCCCTCCACTTT.

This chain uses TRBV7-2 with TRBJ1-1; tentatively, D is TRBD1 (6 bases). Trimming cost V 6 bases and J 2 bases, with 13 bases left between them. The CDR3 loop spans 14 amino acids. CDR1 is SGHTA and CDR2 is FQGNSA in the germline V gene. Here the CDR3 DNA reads TGTGCCAGCAGGGTCGGGACAACCAACACTGAAGCTTTCTTT. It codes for CASRVGTTNTEAFF.

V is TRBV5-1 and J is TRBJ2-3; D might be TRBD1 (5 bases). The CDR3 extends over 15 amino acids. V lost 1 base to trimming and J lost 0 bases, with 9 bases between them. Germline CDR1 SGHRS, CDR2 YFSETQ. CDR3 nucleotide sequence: TGCGCCAGCAGCTTGTCTGGGGCTAGCACAGATACGCAGTATTTT. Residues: CASSLSGASTDTQYF.

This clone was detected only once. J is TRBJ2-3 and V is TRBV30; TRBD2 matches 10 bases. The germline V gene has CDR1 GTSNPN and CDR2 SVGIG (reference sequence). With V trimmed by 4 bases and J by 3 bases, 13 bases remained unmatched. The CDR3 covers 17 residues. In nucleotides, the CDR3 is TGTGCCTGGACCTTACACAGCGGGAGGGCCCGGACAGATACGCAGTATTTT. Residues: CAWTLHSGRARTDTQYF.

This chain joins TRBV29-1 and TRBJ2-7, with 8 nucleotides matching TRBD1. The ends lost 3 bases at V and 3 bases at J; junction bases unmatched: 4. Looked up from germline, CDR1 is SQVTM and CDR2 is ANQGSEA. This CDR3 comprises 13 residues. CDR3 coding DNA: TGCAGCGTTGAGTGGACAGGGCACTACGAGCAGTACTTC. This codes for CSVEWTGHYEQYF.

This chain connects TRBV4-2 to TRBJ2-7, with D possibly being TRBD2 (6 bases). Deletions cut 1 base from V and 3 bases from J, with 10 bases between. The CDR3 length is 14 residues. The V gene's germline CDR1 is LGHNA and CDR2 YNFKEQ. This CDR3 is CASSQVGGVYEQYF. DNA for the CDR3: TGTGCCAGCAGCCAAGTCGGCGGGGTCTACGAGCAGTACTTC.

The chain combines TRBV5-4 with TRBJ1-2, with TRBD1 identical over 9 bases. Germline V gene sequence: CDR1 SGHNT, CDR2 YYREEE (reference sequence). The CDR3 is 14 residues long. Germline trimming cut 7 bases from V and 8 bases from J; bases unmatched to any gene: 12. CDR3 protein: CASRETGGPTGYTF. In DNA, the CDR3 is TGTGCCAGCCGGGAAACAGGGGGCCCGACCGGCTACACCTTC.

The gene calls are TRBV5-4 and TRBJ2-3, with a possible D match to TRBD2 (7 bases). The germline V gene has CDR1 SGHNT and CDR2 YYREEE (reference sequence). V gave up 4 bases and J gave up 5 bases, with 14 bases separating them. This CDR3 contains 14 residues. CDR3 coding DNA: TGTGCCAGCAGCCTCGGGGGGCTTGGAGATACGCAGTATTTT. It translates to CASSLGGLGDTQYF. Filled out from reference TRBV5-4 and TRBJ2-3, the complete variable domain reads ETGVTQSPTHLIKTRGQQVTLRCSSQSGHNTVSWYQQALGQGPQFIFQYYREEENGRGNFPPRFSGLQFPNYSSELNVNALELDDSALYLCASSLGGLGDTQYFGPGTRLTVL.

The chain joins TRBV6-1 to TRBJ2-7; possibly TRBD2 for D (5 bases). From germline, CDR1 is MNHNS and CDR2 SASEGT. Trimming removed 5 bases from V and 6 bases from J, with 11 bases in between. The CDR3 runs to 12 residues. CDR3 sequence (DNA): TGTGCCAGCAGTCGCCCGAGGGCCGAGCAGTACTTC. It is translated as CASSRPRAEQYF.

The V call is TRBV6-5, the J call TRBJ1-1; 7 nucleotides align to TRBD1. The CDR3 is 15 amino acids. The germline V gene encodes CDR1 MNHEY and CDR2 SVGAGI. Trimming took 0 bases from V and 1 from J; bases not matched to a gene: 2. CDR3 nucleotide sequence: TGTGCCAGCAGTTACTCGACAGGGAGGAACACTGAAGCTTTCTTT. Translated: CASSYSTGRNTEAFF.

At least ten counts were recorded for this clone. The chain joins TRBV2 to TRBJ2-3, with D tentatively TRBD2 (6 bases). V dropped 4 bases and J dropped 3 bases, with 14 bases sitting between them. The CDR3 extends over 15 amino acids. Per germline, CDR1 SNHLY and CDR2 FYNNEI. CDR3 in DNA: TGTGCCAGCAGTGCCTCGGGTGGGGGGACAGATACGCAGTATTTT. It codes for CASSASGGGTDTQYF.

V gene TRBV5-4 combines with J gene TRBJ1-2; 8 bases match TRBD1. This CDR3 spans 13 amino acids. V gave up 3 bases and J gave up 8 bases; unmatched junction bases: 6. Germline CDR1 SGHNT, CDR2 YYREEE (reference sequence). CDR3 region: CASSSQGAEGYTF. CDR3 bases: TGTGCCAGCAGCTCTCAGGGGGCGGAGGGCTACACCTTC.

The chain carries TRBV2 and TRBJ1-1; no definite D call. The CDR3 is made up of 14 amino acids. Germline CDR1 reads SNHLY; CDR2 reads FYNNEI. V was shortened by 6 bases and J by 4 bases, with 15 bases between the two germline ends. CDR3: CASSPLTRSTEAFF. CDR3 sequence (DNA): TGTGCCAGCAGCCCGTTGACGCGGAGCACTGAAGCTTTCTTT.

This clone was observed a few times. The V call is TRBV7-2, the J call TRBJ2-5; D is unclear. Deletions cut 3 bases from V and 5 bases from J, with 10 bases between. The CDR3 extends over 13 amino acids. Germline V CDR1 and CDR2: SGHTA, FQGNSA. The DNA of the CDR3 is TGTGCCAGCAGCTTTCAACAGACGGAGACCCAGTACTTC. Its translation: CASSFQQTETQYF.

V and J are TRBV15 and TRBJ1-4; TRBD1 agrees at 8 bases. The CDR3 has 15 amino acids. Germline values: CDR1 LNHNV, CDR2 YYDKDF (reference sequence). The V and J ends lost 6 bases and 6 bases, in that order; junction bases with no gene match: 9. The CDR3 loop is CATSFTPQGDEKLFF. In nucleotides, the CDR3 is TGTGCCACCAGTTTTACCCCACAGGGGGATGAAAAACTGTTTTTT.

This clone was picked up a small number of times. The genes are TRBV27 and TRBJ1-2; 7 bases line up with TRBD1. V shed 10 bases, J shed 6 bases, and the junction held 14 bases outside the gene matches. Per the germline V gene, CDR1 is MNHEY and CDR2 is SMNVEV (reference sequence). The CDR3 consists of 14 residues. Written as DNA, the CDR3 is TGTGCCACTCGGACAGGTTCCCCGGTGGATGGCTACACCTTC. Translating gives CATRTGSPVDGYTF.

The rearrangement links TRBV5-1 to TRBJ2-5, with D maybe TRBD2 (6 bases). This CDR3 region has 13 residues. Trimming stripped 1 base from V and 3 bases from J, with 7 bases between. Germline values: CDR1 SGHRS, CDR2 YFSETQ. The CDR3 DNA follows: TGCGCCAGCAGCTTGCGCGGGGAAGAGACCCAGTACTTC. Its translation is CASSLRGEETQYF. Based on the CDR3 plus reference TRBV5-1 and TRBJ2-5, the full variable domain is KAGVTQTPRYLIKTRGQQVTLSCSPISGHRSVSWYQQTPGQGLQFLFEYFSETQRNKGNFPGRFSGRQFSNSRSEMNVSTLELGDSALYLCASSLRGEETQYFGPGTRLLVL.

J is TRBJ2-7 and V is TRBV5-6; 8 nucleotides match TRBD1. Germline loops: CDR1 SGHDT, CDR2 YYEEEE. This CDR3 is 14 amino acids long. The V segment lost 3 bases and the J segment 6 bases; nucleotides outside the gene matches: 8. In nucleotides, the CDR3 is TGTGCCAGCAGCTCTACAGGGGGAACCCGCGAGCAGTACTTC. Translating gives CASSSTGGTREQYF.

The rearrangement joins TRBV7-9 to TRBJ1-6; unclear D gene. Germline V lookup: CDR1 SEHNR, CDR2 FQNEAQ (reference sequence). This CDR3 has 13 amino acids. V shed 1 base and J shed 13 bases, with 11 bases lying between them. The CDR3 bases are TGTGCCAGCAGCTTAGTGAGTCAGCGTCCCCTCCACTTT. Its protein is CASSLVSQRPLHF.

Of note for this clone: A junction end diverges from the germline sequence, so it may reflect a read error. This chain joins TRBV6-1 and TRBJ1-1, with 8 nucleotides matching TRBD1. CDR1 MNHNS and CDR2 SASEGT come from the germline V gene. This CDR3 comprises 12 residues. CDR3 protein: CASKTDREEGFF. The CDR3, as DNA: TGTGCCAGCAAAACGGACAGGGAAGAAGGTTTCTTT.

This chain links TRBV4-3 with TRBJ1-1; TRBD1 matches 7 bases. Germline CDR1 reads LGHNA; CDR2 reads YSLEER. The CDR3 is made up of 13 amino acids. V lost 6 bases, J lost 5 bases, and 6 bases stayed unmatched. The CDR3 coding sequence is TGCGCCAGCAGTACAGGGGAGTGGACTGAAGCTTTCTTT. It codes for CASSTGEWTEAFF.

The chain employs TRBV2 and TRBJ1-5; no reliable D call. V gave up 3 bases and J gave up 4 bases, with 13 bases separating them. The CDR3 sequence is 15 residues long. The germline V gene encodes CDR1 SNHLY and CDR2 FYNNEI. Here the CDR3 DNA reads TGTGCCAGCAGTGATTACCGGGTACGGAATCAGCCCCAGCATTTT. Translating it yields CASSDYRVRNQPQHF.

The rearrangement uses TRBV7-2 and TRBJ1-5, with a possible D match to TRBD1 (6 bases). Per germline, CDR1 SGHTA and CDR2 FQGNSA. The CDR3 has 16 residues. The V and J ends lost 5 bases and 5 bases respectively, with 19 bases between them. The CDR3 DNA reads TGTGCCAGCAGCCTGACGGGGGGGGCCACCTATCAGCCCCAGCATTTT. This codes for CASSLTGGATYQPQHF. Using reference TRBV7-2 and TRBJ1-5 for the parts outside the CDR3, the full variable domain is GAGVSQSPSNKVTEKGKDVELRCDPISGHTALYWYRQSLGQGLEFLIYFQGNSAPDKSGLPSDRFSAERTGGSVSTLTIQRTQQEDSAVYLCASSLTGGATYQPQHFGDGTRLSIL.

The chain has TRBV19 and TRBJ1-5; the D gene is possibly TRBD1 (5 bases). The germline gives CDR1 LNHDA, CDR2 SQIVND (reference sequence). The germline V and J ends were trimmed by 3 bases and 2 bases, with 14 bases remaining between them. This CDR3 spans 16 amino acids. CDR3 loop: CASSIRQGYGNQPQHF. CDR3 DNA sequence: TGTGCCAGTAGTATCCGGCAGGGCTACGGCAATCAGCCCCAGCATTTT. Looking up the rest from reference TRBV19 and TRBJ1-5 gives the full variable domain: DGGITQSPKYLFRKEGQNVTLSCEQNLNHDAMYWYRQDPGQGLRLIYYSQIVNDFQKGDIAEGYSVSREKKESFPLTVTSAQKNPTAFYLCASSIRQGYGNQPQHFGDGTRLSIL.

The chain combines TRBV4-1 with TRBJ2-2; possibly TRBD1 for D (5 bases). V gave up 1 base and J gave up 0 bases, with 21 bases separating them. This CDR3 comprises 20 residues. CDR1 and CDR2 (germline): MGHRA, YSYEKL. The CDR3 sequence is CASSQARSWVGHSNTGELFF. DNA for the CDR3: TGCGCCAGCAGCCAAGCAAGGTCCTGGGTAGGACACTCGAACACCGGGGAGCTGTTTTTT.

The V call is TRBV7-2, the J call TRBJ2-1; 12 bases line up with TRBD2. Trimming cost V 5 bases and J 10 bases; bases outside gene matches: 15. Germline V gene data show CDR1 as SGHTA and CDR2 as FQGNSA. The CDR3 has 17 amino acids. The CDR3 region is CASSRAPSGGEGWEQFF. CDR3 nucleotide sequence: TGTGCCAGCAGCCGAGCTCCTAGCGGGGGGGAGGGATGGGAGCAGTTCTTC.

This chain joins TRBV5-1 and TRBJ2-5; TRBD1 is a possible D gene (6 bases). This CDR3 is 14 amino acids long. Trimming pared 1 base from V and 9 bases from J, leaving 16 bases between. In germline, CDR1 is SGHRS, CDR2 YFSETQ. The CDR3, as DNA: TGCGCCAGCAGCTTGTCAGGGGCCCTCCGAGCCCAGTACTTC. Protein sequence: CASSLSGALRAQYF.

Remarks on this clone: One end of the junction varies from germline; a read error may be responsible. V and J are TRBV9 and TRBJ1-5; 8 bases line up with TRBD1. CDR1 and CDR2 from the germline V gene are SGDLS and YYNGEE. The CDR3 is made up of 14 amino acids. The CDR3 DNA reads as TGTGCCAGCAGCGTATCAGGGGGCAACCAGCCCCAGCATTTT. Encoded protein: CASSVSGGNQPQHF.